This is a list of T cell receptor beta chains from one sample in a study of T cell repertoires in aging, cancer and after chemotherapy. TCRdb called the multiplex PCR reads again in MiXCR, with one record for every CDR3 protein. The table has 1,100 or so distinct CDR3 sequences, almost 30% seen once. The sequencing input was blood. The receptors shown here come from a human donor with a solid tumor. Each CDR3 is given with its conserved first and last residue. D genes are given only for firm matches. Only part of the rows carry a size: once, few, many, or a class if the clone is expanded.

v_gene,abundance,d_gene,j_gene,CDR3aa,CDR3nt
TRBV6-5,medium-sized,NA,TRBJ2-2,CASRMGDHGGELFF,TGTGCCAGCCGAATGGGGGACCACGGAGGGGAGCTGTTTTTT
TRBV6-5,NA,NA,TRBJ1-5,CASSPRQVDQPQHF,TGTGCCAGCAGTCCCAGACAGGTTGATCAGCCCCAGCATTTT
TRBV20-1,few,NA,TRBJ1-6,CSARAPGKHSPLHF,TGCAGTGCTAGAGCCCCAGGGAAGCATTCACCCCTCCACTTT
TRBV5-4,large,TRBD2,TRBJ2-5,CASSLTSGVQETQYF,TGTGCCAGCAGCTTGACTAGCGGGGTCCAAGAGACCCAGTACTTC
TRBV15,large,TRBD2,TRBJ2-1,CATKLSSGGPNEQFF,TGTGCCACCAAACTCTCTAGCGGGGGCCCCAATGAGCAGTTCTTC
TRBV27,NA,NA,TRBJ2-3,CATATGSADTQYF,TGTGCCACTGCGACAGGCTCCGCAGATACGCAGTATTTT
TRBV7-2,NA,NA,TRBJ2-3,CASNRGTDTQYF,TGTGCCAGCAATCGGGGGACAGATACGCAGTATTTT
TRBV6-5,large,NA,TRBJ2-7,CASSPTGRGYEQYF,TGTGCCAGCAGTCCGACGGGTCGAGGCTACGAGCAGTACTTC
TRBV20-1,NA,NA,TRBJ1-2,CSAQDPILYGYTF,TGCAGTGCCCAGGACCCAATACTCTATGGCTACACCTTC
TRBV10-2,large,TRBD2,TRBJ2-1,CASSEAGLAGIREQFF,TGCGCCAGCAGTGAGGCGGGTCTAGCGGGTATTAGGGAGCAGTTCTTC
TRBV7-9,NA,NA,TRBJ2-3,CASDREQGHSTDTQYF,TGTGCCAGCGATCGGGAACAGGGACATAGCACAGATACGCAGTATTTT